This T cell receptor beta chain was identified in a study of shared clonotypes between healthy human individuals. The study, taken as a whole, reports: Among donors, the sharing of clonotypes was expected to be influenced by sequencing depth. It was only blood that was sampled, and tissue repertoires likely differ. Naive subsets generally exceeded memory subsets in estimated richness. When compared with the clonotypes that were shared by all four sorted-subset donors, the non-shared clonotypes turned out to have lower generation probabilities.

The naive CD8 subset, CD45RO-negative cells positively selected for CCR7, excluded terminally differentiated effector memory CD45RA+ cells. In the case of this clone: Antigen: not known.

Germline values: CDR1 SGDLS, CDR2 YYNGEE. J gave up 2 bases and V 0 bases, and 4 bases lay outside the gene matches. The CDR3 spans 15 residues. Sequenced by immunoSEQ multiplex PCR; TCRdb stores in-frame clones only, minus some. The sample holds almost 700,000 clones, 90% to 95% seen once. The clonotype comes from a man aged 30 to 39 in good health. The chain links TRBV9 to TRBJ2-5; 7 bases are a match to TRBD2. Sequenced: naive CD8+ T cells sorted from blood. As DNA, the CDR3 is TGTGCCAGCAGCGTAGGTTCTAGCGGACAAGAGACCCAGTACTTC. The encoded protein is CASSVGSSGQETQYF.